The entry that follows covers one TCR beta chain sequence. Its target is not known. The sample is drawn from a study of tumor-infiltrating lymphocytes in localized non-small cell lung cancer. Study-wide results and caveats: T-cell fraction did not differ between immunotypes IM1 and IM2.

Clones were read by immunoSEQ multiplex PCR, and TCRdb kept only the in-frame ones, dropping some. The data show some 9,900 clones, approximately 72% seen once. V was trimmed by 5 bases and J by 4 bases, leaving 23 bases between them. There are 17 residues in the CDR3. Germline-derived CDR1 and CDR2 are MGHDK and SYGVNS. Sequencing was performed on uninvolved lung tissue not adjacent to the tumor. This clonotype originated in a human donor with non-small cell lung cancer. J is TRBJ1-2 and V is TRBV25-1; D possibly corresponds to TRBD1 (5 bases). CDR3 in amino acids: CASSPRGGDPASYGYTF. The CDR3 DNA is TGTGCCAGCAGTCCCCGAGGAGGGGACCCGGCCAGCTATGGCTACACCTTC.